This TCR beta chain was found in a study of cytomegalovirus exposure and HLA in healthy donors. Across the study: The 110 or so validation repertoires used the same platform as the roughly 670 first-cohort repertoires, a later analysis reported.

As to this clone: Antigen unknown.

Findings of the study overall: Rarity held for most TCR sequences, but there were some public TCRs that occurred in many donors.

The CDR3 is 13 residues long. Germline CDR1 and CDR2: SNHLY and FYNNEI. V shed 4 bases, J shed 5 bases, and the junction held 0 bases outside the gene matches. TCRdb keeps only in-frame clones here, not all; method: immunoSEQ multiplex PCR. Among tens of thousands of clones listed, roughly nine tenths were seen once. The sequencing sample was made of PBMCs. The V and J genes are TRBV2 and TRBJ2-2; TRBD2 matches at 8 bases. The TCR originated in a man between 18 and 29 years old in good health and CMV-seronegative. The CDR3 bases are TGTGCCAGCAGTGCTAGCGGGACCGGGGAGCTGTTTTTT. It translates to CASSASGTGELFF.